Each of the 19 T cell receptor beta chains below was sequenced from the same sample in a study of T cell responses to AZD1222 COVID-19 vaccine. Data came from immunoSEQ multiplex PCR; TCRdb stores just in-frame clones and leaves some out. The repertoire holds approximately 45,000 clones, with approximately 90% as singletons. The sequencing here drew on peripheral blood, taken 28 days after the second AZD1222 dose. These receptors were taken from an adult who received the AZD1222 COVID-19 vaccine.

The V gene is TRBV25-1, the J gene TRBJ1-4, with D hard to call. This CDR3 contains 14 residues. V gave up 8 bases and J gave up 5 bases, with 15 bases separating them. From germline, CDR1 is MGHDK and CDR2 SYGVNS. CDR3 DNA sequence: TGTGCCAGCCAAACGAAAAATTTCAATGAAAAACTGTTTTTT. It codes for CASQTKNFNEKLFF.

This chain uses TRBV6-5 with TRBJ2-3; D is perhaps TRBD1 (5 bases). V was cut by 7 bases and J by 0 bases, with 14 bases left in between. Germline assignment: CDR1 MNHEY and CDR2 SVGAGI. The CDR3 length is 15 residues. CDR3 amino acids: CASKRTYTSTDTQYF. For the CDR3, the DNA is TGTGCCAGCAAACGGACATACACTAGCACAGATACGCAGTATTTT.

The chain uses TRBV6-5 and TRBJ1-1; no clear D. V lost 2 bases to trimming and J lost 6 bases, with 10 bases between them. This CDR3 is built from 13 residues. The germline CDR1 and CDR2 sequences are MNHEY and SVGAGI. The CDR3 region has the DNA TGTGCCAGCAGTTACAGGGCAGCCGCTGAAGCTTTCTTT. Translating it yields CASSYRAAAEAFF.

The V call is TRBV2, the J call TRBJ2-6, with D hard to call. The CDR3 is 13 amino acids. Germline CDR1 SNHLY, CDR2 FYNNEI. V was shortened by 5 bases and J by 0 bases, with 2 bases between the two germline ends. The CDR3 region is CASSISGANVLTF. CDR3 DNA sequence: TGTGCCAGCAGTATCTCTGGGGCCAACGTCCTGACTTTC.

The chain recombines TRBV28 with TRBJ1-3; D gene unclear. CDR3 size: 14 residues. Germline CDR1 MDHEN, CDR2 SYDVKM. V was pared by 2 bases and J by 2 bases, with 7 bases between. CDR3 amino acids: CASSLGYAGNTIYF. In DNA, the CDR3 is TGTGCCAGCAGTTTAGGGTATGCTGGAAACACCATATATTTT.

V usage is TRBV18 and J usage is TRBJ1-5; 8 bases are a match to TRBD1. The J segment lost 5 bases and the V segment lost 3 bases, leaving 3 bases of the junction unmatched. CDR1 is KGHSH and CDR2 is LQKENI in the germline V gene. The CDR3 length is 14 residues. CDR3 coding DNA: TGTGCCAGCTCACCGGACAGGGTCTATCAGCCCCAGCATTTT. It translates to CASSPDRVYQPQHF.

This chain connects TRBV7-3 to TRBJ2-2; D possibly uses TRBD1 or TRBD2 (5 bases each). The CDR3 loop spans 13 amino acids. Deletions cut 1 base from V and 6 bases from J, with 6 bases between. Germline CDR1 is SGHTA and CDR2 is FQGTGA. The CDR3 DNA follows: TGTGCCAGCAGCTTAATGGGGGCCGGGGAGCTGTTTTTT. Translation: CASSLMGAGELFF.

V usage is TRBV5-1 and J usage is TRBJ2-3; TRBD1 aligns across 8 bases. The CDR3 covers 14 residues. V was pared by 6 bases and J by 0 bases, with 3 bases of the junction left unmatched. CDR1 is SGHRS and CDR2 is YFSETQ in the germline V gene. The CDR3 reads CASNWDRSTDTQYF. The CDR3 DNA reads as TGCGCCAGCAATTGGGACAGGAGCACAGATACGCAGTATTTT.

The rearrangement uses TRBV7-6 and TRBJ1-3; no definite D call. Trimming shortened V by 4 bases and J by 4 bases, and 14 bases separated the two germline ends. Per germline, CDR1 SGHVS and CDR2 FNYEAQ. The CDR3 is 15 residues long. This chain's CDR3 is CASSSGSPPGNTIYF. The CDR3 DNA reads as TGTGCCAGCAGCTCCGGCTCCCCTCCCGGAAACACCATATATTTT.

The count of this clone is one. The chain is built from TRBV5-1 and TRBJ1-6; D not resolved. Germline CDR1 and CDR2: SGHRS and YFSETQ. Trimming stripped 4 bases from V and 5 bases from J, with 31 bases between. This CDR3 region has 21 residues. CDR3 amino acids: CASSRARTSGLNSYDNSPLHF. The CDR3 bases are TGCGCCAGCAGCCGGGCGAGGACTTCCGGTCTTAACTCCTATGATAATTCACCCCTCCACTTT.

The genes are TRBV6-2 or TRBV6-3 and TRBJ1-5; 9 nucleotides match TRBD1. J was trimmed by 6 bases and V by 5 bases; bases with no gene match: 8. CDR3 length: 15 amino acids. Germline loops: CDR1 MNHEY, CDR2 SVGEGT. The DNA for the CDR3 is TGTGCCAGCAGTACCTACAGGGGGCCCGTTCAGCCCCAGCATTTT. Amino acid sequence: CASSTYRGPVQPQHF.

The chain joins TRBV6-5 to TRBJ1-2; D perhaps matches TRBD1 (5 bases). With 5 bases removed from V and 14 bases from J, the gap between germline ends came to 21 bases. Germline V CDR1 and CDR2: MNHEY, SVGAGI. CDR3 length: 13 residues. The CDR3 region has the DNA TGTGCCAGCAGTCACCCGGGGGGAGGGGCAAGTACCTTC. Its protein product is CASSHPGGGASTF.

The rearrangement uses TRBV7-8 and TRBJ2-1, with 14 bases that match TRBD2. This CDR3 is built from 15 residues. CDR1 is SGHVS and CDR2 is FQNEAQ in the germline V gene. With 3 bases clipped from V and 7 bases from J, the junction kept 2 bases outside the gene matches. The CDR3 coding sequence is TGTGCCAGCAGCTTGACTAGCGGGAGGGAGAATGAGCAGTTCTTC. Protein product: CASSLTSGRENEQFF.

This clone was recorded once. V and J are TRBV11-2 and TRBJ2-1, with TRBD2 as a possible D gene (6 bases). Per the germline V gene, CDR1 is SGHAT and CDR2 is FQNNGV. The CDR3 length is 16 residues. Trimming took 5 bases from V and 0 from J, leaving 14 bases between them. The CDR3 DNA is TGTGCCAGCAGCCCCCTCAAACTAGCCTCCTACAATGAGCAGTTCTTC. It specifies CASSPLKLASYNEQFF.

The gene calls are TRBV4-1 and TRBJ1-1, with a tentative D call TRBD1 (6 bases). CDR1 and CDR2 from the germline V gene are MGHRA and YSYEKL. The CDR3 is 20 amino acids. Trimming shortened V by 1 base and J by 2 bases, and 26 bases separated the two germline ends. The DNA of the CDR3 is TGCGCCAGCAGCCAAGCCAGGGTGTGGGGACTACCCAGGGGCAACACTGAAGCTTTCTTT. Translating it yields CASSQARVWGLPRGNTEAFF.

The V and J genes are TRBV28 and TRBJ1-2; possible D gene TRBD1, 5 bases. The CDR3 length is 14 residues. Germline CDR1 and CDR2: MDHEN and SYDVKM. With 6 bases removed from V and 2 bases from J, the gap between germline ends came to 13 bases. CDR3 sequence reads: CASSPPGGNYGYTF. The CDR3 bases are TGTGCCAGCAGCCCCCCGGGGGGGAACTATGGCTACACCTTC.

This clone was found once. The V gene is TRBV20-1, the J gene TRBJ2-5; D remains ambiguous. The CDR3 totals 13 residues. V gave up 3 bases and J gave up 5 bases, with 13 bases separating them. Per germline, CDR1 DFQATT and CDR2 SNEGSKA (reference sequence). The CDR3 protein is CSASIPLGETQYF. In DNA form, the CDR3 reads TGCAGTGCTAGTATACCCCTAGGGGAGACCCAGTACTTC.

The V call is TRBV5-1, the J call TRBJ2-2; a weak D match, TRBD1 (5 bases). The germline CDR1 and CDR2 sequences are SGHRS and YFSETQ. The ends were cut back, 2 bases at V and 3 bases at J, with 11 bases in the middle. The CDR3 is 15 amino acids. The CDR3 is CASSLGDRDTGELFF. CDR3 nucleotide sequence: TGCGCCAGCAGCTTAGGAGACAGAGACACCGGGGAGCTGTTTTTT.

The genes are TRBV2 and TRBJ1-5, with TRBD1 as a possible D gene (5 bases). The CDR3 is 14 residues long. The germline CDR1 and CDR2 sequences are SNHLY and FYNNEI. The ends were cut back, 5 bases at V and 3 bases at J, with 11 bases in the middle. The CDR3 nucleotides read TGTGCCAGCAGTCCTAGACAGCACAATCAGCCCCAGCATTTT. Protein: CASSPRQHNQPQHF.